A single sample is the source of the 17 T cell receptor beta chains below, sequenced in a study of T cells in Graves' hyperthyroidism and ophthalmopathy (dated 2019 in TCRdb). The library was built by means of multiplex PCR. The instrument was an Illumina HiSeq 2000. The TCR beta CDR3 regions were amplified from RNA transcripts. The TCR CDR3 was subjected to a first round of RT-PCR using the HTBI primer set and the Qiagen OneStep RT-PCR kit. TCRdb's own reprocessing of the public reads used fastp at Q25 and MiXCR and kept productive beta chains. Identical CDR3 protein sequences are pooled into one entry, listed with their most common genes and DNA. For this sample the table gives some 600,000 distinct CDR3 sequences, of which roughly 14% were detected only once. Roughly 5.5% of the sample rests with the top ten. Sequenced material: blood. Every receptor here comes from a woman aged 25 to 39 with Graves' hyperthyroidism that later progressed to Graves' ophthalmopathy.

The chain joins TRBV6-1 to TRBJ1-2, with D possibly being TRBD1 (6 bases). This CDR3 comprises 15 residues. Germline V gene data show CDR1 as MNHNS and CDR2 as SASEGT. Trimming shortened V by 3 bases and J by 2 bases, and 13 bases separated the two germline ends. The CDR3 is CASSDPNTGNYGYTF. CDR3 bases: TGTGCCAGCAGTGACCCTAACACAGGGAACTATGGCTACACCTTC.

The rearrangement uses TRBV2 and TRBJ2-5; possibly TRBD1 or TRBD2 for D (5 bases each). Germline-derived CDR1 and CDR2 are SNHLY and FYNNEI. Trimming removed 3 bases from V and 4 bases from J, with 15 bases in between. This CDR3 region has 15 residues. CDR3 loop: CASSDRMGPGETQYF. As DNA, the CDR3 is TGTGCCAGCAGTGATCGGATGGGACCGGGAGAGACCCAGTACTTC.

The J gene is TRBJ2-1, the V gene TRBV12-3 or TRBV12-4; D gene ambiguous. The CDR3 length is 8 residues. V dropped 7 bases and J dropped 14 bases, with 6 bases sitting between them. The CDR3 bases are TGTGCCAGCACCCCGGAGTTCTTC. Amino acid sequence: CASTPEFF.

In this sample, this clonotype turned up a few times. V and J are TRBV14 and TRBJ2-7; D gene uncertain. This CDR3 region has 13 residues. Germline V gives CDR1 SGHDN, CDR2 FVKESK. Between the trimmed V and J ends, which lost 1 base and 6 bases, there was a span of 10 bases. The CDR3, as DNA: TGTGCCAGCAGCCAAGTTTTCGTGAGCGAGCAGTACTTC. It translates to CASSQVFVSEQYF.

This chain joins TRBV11-2 and TRBJ2-3; TRBD1 aligns across 10 bases. The germline gives CDR1 SGHAT, CDR2 FQNNGV. The CDR3 loop spans 20 amino acids. The trim removed 2 bases at V and 4 bases at J, leaving 18 bases unmatched. CDR3 loop: CASSLPPGQGRVSGPDTQYF. For the CDR3, the DNA is TGTGCCAGCAGCTTACCCCCGGGACAGGGGAGGGTGAGTGGGCCAGATACGCAGTATTTT.

In this sample, this clonotype turned up a few times. This chain joins TRBV11-2 and TRBJ2-1; 9 positions match TRBD2. The CDR3 totals 14 residues. CDR1 and CDR2 (germline): SGHAT, FQNNGV. V lost 4 bases and J lost 10; bases outside the gene matches: 8. The CDR3 nucleotides read TGTGCCAGCAGCTCCCCTGGGACTAGCCGGGAGCAGTTCTTC. This codes for CASSSPGTSREQFF.

There are many counts of this clonotype. The chain links TRBV9 to TRBJ2-1; tentatively, D is TRBD1 (5 bases). Germline V lookup: CDR1 SGDLS, CDR2 YYNGEE. V lost 0 bases and J 5 bases, leaving 9 bases between the germline ends. The CDR3 sequence is 14 residues long. In nucleotides, the CDR3 is TGTGCCAGCAGCGTAGTGGACAACGACAATGAGCAGTTCTTC. It is translated as CASSVVDNDNEQFF.

This chain uses TRBV24-1 with TRBJ2-3, with 8 bases matching TRBD1. Trimming removed 4 bases from V and 4 bases from J; junction bases left unmatched: 6. CDR1 KGHDR and CDR2 SFDVKD come from the germline V gene. CDR3 length equals 15 residues. The CDR3 sequence: CATSDPQGGADTQYF. DNA of the CDR3: TGTGCCACCAGTGACCCACAGGGGGGAGCAGATACGCAGTATTTT.

The rearrangement uses TRBV7-2 and TRBJ2-7; the match to TRBD2 covers 9 bases. Per germline, CDR1 SGHTA and CDR2 FQGNSA. V was pared by 1 base and J by 3 bases, with 4 bases of the junction left unmatched. The length of the CDR3 is 15 residues. The DNA for the CDR3 is TGTGCCAGCAGCTTAGTGGGCGGGAGGGGCTACGAGCAGTACTTC. Its protein product is CASSLVGGRGYEQYF.

The gene calls are TRBV20-1 and TRBJ1-4; D ambiguous. The V gene's germline CDR1 is DFQATT and CDR2 SNEGSKA (reference sequence). Trimming removed 2 bases at V and 3 bases at J, with 10 bases between. This CDR3 is built from 14 residues. CDR3: CSARSVASNEKLFF. CDR3 in DNA: TGCAGTGCTAGAAGTGTTGCTTCTAATGAAAAACTGTTTTTT.

This clonotype was counted at least ten times. V usage is TRBV19 and J usage is TRBJ1-6; 7 nucleotides match TRBD1. V was clipped by 7 bases and J by 8 bases; unmatched bases: 11. Germline loops: CDR1 LNHDA, CDR2 SQIVND (reference sequence). This CDR3 has 15 residues. The CDR3 spells CASNPDREADSPLHF. CDR3 nucleotides: TGTGCCAGTAACCCTGACAGGGAAGCCGATTCACCCCTCCACTTT.

This rearrangement joins TRBV19 to TRBJ2-7; 8 bases map to TRBD2. This CDR3 region has 16 residues. The V segment lost 4 bases and the J segment 7 bases; nucleotides outside the gene matches: 15. Germline assignment: CDR1 LNHDA and CDR2 SQIVND (reference sequence). The CDR3 loop reads CASSTSWTSTGGEQYV. CDR3 in DNA: TGTGCCAGTAGTACCTCTTGGACCAGCACGGGGGGGGAGCAGTACGTC.

This clonotype was observed many times. V and J are TRBV19 and TRBJ2-1; possibly TRBD2 for D (6 bases). Germline-derived CDR1 and CDR2 are LNHDA and SQIVND (reference sequence). The CDR3 sequence is 16 residues long. Trimming removed 3 bases at V and 1 base at J, with 13 bases between. The CDR3 sequence is CASSIMSLASYNEQFF. CDR3 sequence (DNA): TGTGCCAGTAGTATTATGAGCCTAGCGTCCTACAATGAGCAGTTCTTC.

There are many counts of this clonotype. The genes are TRBV11-2 and TRBJ2-5, with D uncertain. Germline loops: CDR1 SGHAT, CDR2 FQNNGV. V was trimmed by 5 bases and J by 4 bases, leaving 17 bases between them. CDR3 size: 15 residues. This CDR3 is CASSRRGPGPETQYF. CDR3 in DNA: TGTGCCAGCAGCCGCCGCGGACCGGGCCCAGAGACCCAGTACTTC.

The rearrangement joins TRBV20-1 to TRBJ2-7; 7 nucleotides align to TRBD2. V was clipped by 5 bases and J by 5 bases; unmatched bases: 12. The CDR3 sequence is 14 residues long. Germline CDR1 reads DFQATT; CDR2 reads SNEGSKA (reference sequence). The CDR3 sequence: CSASPGLPRDEQYF. The CDR3, as DNA: TGCAGTGCTTCTCCGGGACTACCTCGGGACGAGCAGTACTTC.

This chain uses TRBV7-9 with TRBJ2-7, with 9 positions matching TRBD2. The CDR3 extends over 17 amino acids. Germline values: CDR1 SEHNR, CDR2 FQNEAQ (reference sequence). V was clipped by 0 bases and J by 1 base; unmatched bases: 7. In DNA, the CDR3 is TGTGCCAGCAGCTTAGCAGGTTTGACTAGCGGTTCCTACGAGCAGTACTTC. It specifies CASSLAGLTSGSYEQYF.

This clonotype was detected a few times. This sequence joins TRBV7-9 and TRBJ1-5; 9 bases are a match to TRBD1. Germline CDR1 is SEHNR and CDR2 is FQNEAQ (reference sequence). V was clipped by 5 bases and J by 5 bases; unmatched bases: 10. The CDR3 has 16 residues. The CDR3 coding sequence is TGTGCCAGCAGCCTCGGGACAGGGTGGGGACATCAGCCCCAGCATTTT. This encodes CASSLGTGWGHQPQHF.